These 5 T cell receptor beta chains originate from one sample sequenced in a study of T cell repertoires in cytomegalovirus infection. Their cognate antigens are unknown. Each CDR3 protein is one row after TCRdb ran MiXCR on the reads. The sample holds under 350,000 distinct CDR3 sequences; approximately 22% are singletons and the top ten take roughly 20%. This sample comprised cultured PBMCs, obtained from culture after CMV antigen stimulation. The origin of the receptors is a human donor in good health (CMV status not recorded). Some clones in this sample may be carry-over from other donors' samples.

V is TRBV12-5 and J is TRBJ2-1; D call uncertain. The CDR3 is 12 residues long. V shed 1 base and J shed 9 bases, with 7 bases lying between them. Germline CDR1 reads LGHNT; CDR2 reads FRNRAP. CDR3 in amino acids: CASGLDIGEQFF. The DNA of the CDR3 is TGTGCTAGTGGTTTGGATATAGGTGAGCAGTTCTTC.

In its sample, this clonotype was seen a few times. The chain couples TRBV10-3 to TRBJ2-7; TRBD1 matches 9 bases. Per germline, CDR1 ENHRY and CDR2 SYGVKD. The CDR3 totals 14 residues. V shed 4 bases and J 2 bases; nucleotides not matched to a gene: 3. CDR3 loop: CAISADRGPYEQYF. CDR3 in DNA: TGTGCCATCAGTGCGGACAGGGGTCCCTACGAGCAGTACTTC.

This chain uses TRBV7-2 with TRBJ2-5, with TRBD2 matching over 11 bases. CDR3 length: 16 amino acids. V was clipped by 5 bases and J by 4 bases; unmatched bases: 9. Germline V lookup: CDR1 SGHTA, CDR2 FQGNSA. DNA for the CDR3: TGTGCCAGCAGCCTAAATAGCGGGAGGGGTGGAGAGACCCAGTACTTC. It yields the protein CASSLNSGRGGETQYF.

CDR3 residues: CASSPNRGGIMSYNEQFF. The CDR3 DNA sequence: TGTGCCAGCTCACCGAACCGGGGGGGGATCATGTCCTACAATGAGCAGTTCTTC. The chain employs TRBV18 and TRBJ2-1; 8 nucleotides match TRBD2. Per germline, CDR1 KGHSH and CDR2 LQKENI. With 3 bases clipped from V and 1 base from J, the junction kept 11 bases outside the gene matches. The CDR3 length is 18 residues.

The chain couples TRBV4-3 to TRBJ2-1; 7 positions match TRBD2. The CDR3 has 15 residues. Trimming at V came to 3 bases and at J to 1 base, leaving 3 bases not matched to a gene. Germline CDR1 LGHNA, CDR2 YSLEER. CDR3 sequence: CASSQLAASYNEQFF. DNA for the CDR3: TGCGCCAGCAGCCAGCTAGCGGCTTCCTACAATGAGCAGTTCTTC.